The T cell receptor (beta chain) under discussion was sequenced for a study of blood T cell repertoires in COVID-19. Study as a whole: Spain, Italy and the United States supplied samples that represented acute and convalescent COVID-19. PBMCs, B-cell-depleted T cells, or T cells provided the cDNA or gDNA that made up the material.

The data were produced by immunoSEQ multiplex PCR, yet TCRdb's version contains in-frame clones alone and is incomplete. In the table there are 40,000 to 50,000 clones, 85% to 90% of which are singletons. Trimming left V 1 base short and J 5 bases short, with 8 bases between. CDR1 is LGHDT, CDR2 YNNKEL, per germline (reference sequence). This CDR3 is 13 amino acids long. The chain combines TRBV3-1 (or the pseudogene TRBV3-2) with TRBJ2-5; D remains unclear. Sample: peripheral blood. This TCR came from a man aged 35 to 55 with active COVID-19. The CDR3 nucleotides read TGTGCCAGCAGCCAAGGATTGAGGGAGACCCAGTACTTC. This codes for CASSQGLRETQYF.